This TCR beta chain derives from a study of T cell repertoires in cytomegalovirus infection (dated by TCRdb to between 2018 and 2021). Background for the entire study: Recently identified HLA-C-restricted CMV epitopes, whose presentation resists viral immunomodulation, were targeted by peptide stimulations together with well-studied HLA-B-restricted epitopes. The HLA type of each donor mattered for the analysis, because public TCR beta signatures pointed to carriage of CMV infection along with the matching HLA type. What the authors observed across the whole study: The ex vivo response was dominated by HLA-C-restricted CMV-specific TCR beta clonotypes, which also provided the single most frequent clonotype in two of eight donors. Cumulative frequency of public TCR beta family members discriminated carriers of CMV infection plus the relevant HLA type in this cohort and an independent 352-donor cohort.

Measured from the cysteine to the phenylalanine, the CDR3 is 16 residues long. Solely the CDR3 DNA is kept, with 48 bases framed from the first base. The germline V gene specifies MNHNS as CDR1 and SASEGT as CDR2. Trimming accounts for 2 bases at V and 2 bases at J, while the number of junction bases matched to no gene is 6. A note on this clonotype: The antigen it recognizes is unknown. No base quality values were provided; no much bigger clone lies one nucleotide off.

Data came from an Illumina HiSeq 1500. The public reads were quality trimmed at Q25 with fastp and then assembled into clones with MiXCR by TCRdb, keeping productive beta chains. Rows with one shared CDR3 protein collapse into an entry with the most common genes and DNA. This sample has about 830,000 distinct CDR3 sequences in its table, and 30% to 35% of those were observed once. 9.5% to 15% of the sample lies in the top ten. The sample's treatment or condition, from its label and the paper: in vitro stimulation with specific CMV peptide epitopes to enrich CMV-specific T cells. The rearranged segments are TRBV6-1 and TRBJ1-5, with TRBD1 matching 7 junction bases. The material was cultured CD8+ T cells from PBMCs, obtained from culture after CMV antigen stimulation. The TCR sequence derives from a human donor in good health (CMV status not recorded). Some clones in this sample may be carry-over from other donors' samples. The DNA sequence is given as TGTGCCAGCAGTGAATACAGGGGAAGGCGCAATCAGCCCCAGCATTTT. It translates to CASSEYRGRRNQPQHF.